The rows below give T cell receptor beta chains drawn from one sample of a study of immune characterization of retroperitoneal liposarcoma. TCRdb redid the calling of the PCR reads with MiXCR, one entry per CDR3 protein. The sample yields some 11,000 distinct CDR3 sequences, over 45% seen once. Source material: tumor tissue. These receptors were obtained from a female donor with retroperitoneal liposarcoma. The CDR3 runs from the conserved cysteine through the conserved F or W. The order of the fields is V gene, J gene, clone size, D gene, CDR3 DNA, CDR3 protein. D genes are given only for firm matches. Size is omitted from some rows. Given values are once, few, many or a class for expanded clones.

V: TRBV11-3
J: TRBJ2-7
size: medium-sized
D: TRBD2
DNA: TGTGCCAGCAGCCGCGGGGGAGAACCCTACAATGAGCAGTACTTC
CDR3: CASSRGGEPYNEQYF

V: TRBV6-6
J: TRBJ2-4
size: few
D: TRBD1
DNA: TGTGCCAGCAGTTACTCAGGGACAGGGGGCGCCTATGGGGAGCTAGCCAAAAACATTCAGTACTTC
CDR3: CASSYSGTGGAYGELAKNIQYF

V: TRBV11-3
J: TRBJ2-1
size: NA
D: NA
DNA: TGCGCCCAAAGTCCCAGTGGCAGTGACTACGAGCAGTTCTTC
CDR3: CAQSPSGSDYEQFF

V: TRBV7-2
J: TRBJ1-2
size: once
D: NA
DNA: TGTGCCAGCAGCTTAGAGACGGAAGGGCTTCGCGGCTACACCTTC
CDR3: CASSLETEGLRGYTF

V: TRBV6-5
J: TRBJ1-3
size: NA
D: TRBD1
DNA: TGTGCCAGCAGTTACTACCCCAGGGGGAGCTCTGGAAACACCATATATTTT
CDR3: CASSYYPRGSSGNTIYF

V: TRBV7-8
J: TRBJ2-1
size: medium-sized
D: NA
DNA: TGTGCCAGCAGCTTAGGGACTAACAATGAGCAGTTCTTC
CDR3: CASSLGTNNEQFF

V: TRBV6-1
J: TRBJ2-1
size: once
D: TRBD2
DNA: TGTGCCAGCAGTCCCCGGGGTAGCGGGGGGGCCTACCATGAGCAGTTCTTC
CDR3: CASSPRGSGGAYHEQFF

V: TRBV11-2
J: TRBJ2-7
size: NA
D: TRBD1
DNA: TGTGCCAGCAGCCGTAACCGGGACAGTGTCGAGCAGTACTTC
CDR3: CASSRNRDSVEQYF

V: TRBV6-1
J: TRBJ2-5
size: NA
D: NA
DNA: TGTGCCAGCAGCGTCGCTTCGACCCAGTACTTC
CDR3: CASSVASTQYF

V: TRBV12-3/TRBV12-4
J: TRBJ2-1
size: NA
D: NA
DNA: TGTGCCAGCAGTACCGATACAGGGTTTGGCAATGAGCAGTTCTTC
CDR3: CASSTDTGFGNEQFF

V: TRBV11-3
J: TRBJ2-2
size: NA
D: NA
DNA: TGTGCCAGCAGCCTAGGGACCGACCAATTCACCGGGGAGCTGTTTTTT
CDR3: CASSLGTDQFTGELFF

V: TRBV10-2
J: TRBJ2-1
size: few
D: TRBD1
DNA: TGCGCCAGCAGTGAGGGGACAGGCGGACGCAATGAGCAGTTCTTC
CDR3: CASSEGTGGRNEQFF